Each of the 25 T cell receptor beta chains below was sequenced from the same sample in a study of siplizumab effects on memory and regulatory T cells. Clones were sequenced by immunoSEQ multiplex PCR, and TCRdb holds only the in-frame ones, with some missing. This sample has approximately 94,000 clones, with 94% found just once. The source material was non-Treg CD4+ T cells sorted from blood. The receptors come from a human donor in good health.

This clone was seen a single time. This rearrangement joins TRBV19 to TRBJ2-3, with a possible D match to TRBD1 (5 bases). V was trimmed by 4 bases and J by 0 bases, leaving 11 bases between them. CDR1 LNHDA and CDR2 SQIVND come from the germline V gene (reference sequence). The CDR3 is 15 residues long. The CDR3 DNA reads TGTGCCAGTAGTAAAGGAAGGGGCAGCACAGATACGCAGTATTTT. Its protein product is CASSKGRGSTDTQYF.

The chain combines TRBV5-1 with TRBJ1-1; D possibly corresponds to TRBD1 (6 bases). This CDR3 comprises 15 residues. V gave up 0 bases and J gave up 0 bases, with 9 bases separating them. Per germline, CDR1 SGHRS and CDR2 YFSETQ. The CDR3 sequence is CASSLASGVNTEAFF. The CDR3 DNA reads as TGCGCCAGCAGCTTGGCTTCAGGGGTGAACACTGAAGCTTTCTTT.

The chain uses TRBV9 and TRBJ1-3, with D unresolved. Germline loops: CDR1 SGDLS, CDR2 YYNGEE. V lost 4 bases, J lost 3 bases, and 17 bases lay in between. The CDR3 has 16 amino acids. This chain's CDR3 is CASSTRDTLIGNTIYF. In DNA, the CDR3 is TGTGCCAGCAGCACCCGTGACACCCTTATTGGAAACACCATATATTTT.

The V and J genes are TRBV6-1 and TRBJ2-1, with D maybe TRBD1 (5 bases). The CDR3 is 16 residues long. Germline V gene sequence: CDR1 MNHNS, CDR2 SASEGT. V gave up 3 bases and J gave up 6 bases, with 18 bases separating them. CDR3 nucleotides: TGTGCCAGCAGTGAGGACACACGCGGCTACCGCAATGAGCAGTTCTTC. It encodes CASSEDTRGYRNEQFF.

Here the CDR3 DNA reads TGTGCCAGCAGCATGGGGACAGGGGGGCGAGAGACCCAGTACTTC. Amino acid sequence: CASSMGTGGRETQYF. The rearrangement joins TRBV28 to TRBJ2-5; 11 bases are shared with TRBD1. The CDR3 is 15 amino acids. Germline V gives CDR1 MDHEN, CDR2 SYDVKM. The ends lost 6 bases at V and 4 bases at J; junction bases unmatched: 7.

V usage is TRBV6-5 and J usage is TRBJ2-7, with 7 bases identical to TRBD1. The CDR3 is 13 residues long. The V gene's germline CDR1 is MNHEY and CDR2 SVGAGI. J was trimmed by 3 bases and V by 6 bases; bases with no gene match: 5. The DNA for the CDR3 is TGTGCCAGCAGGTCGGGACAGAGCTACGAGCAGTACTTC. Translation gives CASRSGQSYEQYF.

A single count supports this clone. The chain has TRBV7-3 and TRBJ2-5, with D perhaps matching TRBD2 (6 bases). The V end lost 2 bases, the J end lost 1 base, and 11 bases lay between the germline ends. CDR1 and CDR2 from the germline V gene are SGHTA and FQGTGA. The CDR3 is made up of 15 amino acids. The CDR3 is CASSLDGGGQETQYF. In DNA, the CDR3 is TGTGCCAGCAGCTTAGATGGGGGAGGCCAAGAGACCCAGTACTTC.

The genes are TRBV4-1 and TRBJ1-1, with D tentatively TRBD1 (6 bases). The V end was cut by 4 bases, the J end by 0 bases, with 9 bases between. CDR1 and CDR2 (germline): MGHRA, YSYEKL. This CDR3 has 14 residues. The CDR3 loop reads CASSPRGLNTEAFF. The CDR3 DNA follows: TGCGCCAGCAGCCCCAGGGGTCTGAACACTGAAGCTTTCTTT.

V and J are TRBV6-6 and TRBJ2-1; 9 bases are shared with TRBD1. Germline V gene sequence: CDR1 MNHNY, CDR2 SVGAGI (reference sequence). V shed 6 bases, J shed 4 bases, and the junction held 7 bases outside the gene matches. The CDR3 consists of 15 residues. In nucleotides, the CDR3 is TGTGCCAGCAGCGACCGGGACAGGGTTTACAATGAGCAGTTCTTC. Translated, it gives CASSDRDRVYNEQFF.

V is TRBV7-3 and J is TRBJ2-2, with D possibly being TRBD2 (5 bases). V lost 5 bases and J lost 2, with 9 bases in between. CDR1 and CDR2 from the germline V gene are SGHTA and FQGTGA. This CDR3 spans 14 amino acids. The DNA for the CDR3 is TGTGCCAGCAGCCGCGACTATAACACCGGGGAGCTGTTTTTT. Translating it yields CASSRDYNTGELFF.

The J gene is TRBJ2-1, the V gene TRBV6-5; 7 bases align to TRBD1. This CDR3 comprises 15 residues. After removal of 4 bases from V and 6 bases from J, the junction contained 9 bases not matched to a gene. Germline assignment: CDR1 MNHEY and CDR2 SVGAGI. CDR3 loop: CASSSPRTGSNEQFF. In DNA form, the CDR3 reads TGTGCCAGCAGTTCCCCTAGGACAGGCAGCAATGAGCAGTTCTTC.

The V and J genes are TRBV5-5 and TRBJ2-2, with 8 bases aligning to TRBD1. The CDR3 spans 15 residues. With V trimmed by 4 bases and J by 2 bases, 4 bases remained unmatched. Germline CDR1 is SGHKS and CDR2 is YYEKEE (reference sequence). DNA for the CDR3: TGTGCCAGCAGCCCGGGGACAGGAAACACCGGGGAGCTGTTTTTT. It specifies CASSPGTGNTGELFF.

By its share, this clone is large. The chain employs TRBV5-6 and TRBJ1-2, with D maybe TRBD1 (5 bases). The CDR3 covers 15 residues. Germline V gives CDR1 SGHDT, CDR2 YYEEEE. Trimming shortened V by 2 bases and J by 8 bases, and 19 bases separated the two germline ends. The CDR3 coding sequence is TGTGCCAGCAGCTTTACGTCCGGGGCGCGTGGAGGCTACACCTTC. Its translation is CASSFTSGARGGYTF.

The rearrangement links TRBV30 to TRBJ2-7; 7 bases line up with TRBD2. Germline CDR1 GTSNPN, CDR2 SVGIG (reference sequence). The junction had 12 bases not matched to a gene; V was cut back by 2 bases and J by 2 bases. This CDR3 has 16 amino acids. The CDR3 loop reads CAWSRGTSDYPYEQYF. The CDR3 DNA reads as TGTGCCTGGAGTCGGGGTACTAGCGATTATCCCTACGAGCAGTACTTC.

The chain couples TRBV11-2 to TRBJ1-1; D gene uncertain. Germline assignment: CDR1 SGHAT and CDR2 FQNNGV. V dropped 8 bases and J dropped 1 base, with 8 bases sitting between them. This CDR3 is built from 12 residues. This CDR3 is CASGRGNTEAFF. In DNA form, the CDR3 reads TGTGCCAGCGGGCGGGGGAACACTGAAGCTTTCTTT.

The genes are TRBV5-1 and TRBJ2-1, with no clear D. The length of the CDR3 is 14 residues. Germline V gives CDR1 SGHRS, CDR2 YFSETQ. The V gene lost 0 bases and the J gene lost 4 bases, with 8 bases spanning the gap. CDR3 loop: CASSLGTSYNEQFF. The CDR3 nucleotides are TGCGCCAGCAGCTTGGGTACATCATACAATGAGCAGTTCTTC.

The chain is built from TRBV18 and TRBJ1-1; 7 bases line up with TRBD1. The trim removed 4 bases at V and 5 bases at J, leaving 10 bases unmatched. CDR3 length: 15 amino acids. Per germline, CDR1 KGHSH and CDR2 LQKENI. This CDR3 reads CASSRDSRTITEAFF. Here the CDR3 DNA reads TGTGCCAGCTCACGGGACAGCCGAACAATTACTGAAGCTTTCTTT.

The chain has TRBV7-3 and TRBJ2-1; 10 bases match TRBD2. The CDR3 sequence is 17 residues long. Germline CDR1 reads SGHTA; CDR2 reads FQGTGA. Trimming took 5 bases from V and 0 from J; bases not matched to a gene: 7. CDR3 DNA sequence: TGTGCCAGCAGCCCGACCAGCGGGGGGGGCTCCTACAATGAGCAGTTCTTC. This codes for CASSPTSGGGSYNEQFF.

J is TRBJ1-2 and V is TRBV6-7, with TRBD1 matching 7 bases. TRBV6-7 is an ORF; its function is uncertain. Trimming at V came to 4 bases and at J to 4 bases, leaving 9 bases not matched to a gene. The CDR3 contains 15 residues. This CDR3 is CASSSGTARRYGYTF. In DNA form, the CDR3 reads TGTGCCAGCAGTTCCGGGACAGCCCGTCGCTATGGCTACACCTTC.

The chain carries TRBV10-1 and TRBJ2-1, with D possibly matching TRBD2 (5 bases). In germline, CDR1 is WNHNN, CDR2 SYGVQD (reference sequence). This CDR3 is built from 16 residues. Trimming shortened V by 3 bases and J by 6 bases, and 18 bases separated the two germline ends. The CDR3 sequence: CASSDPGLPSGNEQFF. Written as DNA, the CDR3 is TGCGCCAGCAGTGATCCCGGACTCCCTTCAGGCAATGAGCAGTTCTTC.

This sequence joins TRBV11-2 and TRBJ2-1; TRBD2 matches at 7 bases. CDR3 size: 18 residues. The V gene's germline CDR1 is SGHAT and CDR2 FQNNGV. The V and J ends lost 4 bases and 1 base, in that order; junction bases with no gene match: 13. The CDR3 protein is CASSSTPKAGRSYNEQFF. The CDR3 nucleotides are TGTGCCAGCAGCTCAACACCCAAAGCGGGAAGATCCTACAATGAGCAGTTCTTC.

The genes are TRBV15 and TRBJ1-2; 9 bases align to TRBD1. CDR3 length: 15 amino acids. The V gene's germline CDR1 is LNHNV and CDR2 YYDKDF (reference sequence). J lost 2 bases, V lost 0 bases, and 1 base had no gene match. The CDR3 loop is CATSREDRGNYGYTF. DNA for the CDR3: TGTGCCACCAGCAGAGAAGACAGGGGGAACTATGGCTACACCTTC.

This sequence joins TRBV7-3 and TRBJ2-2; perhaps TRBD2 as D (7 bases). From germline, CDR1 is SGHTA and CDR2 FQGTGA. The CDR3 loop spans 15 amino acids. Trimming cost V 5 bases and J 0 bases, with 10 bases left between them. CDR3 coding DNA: TGTGCCAGCAGCCGGGGGGACACGAACACCGGGGAGCTGTTTTTT. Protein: CASSRGDTNTGELFF.

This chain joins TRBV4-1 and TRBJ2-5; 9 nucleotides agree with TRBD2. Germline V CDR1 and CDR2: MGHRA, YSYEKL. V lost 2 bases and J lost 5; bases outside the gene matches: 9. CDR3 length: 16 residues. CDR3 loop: CASSQRLAGLVETQYF. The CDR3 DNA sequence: TGCGCCAGCAGCCAACGGCTAGCGGGATTGGTGGAGACCCAGTACTTC.

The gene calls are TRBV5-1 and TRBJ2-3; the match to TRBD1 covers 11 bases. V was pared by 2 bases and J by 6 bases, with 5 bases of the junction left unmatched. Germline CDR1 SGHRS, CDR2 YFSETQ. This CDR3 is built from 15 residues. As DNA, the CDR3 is TGCGCCAGCAGCTTCGGACAGGGGGCATGGGATACGCAGTATTTT. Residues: CASSFGQGAWDTQYF.